This entry concerns a single T cell receptor (beta chain). The data derive from a study of cytomegalovirus exposure and HLA in healthy donors. The germline gives CDR1 MNHEY, CDR2 SVGAGI. Trimming took off 6 bases at V and 5 bases at J, with 17 bases between the two ends. This CDR3 contains 15 residues. Both 60 Vbeta primers and 13 Jbeta primers went into the PCR. TCRdb keeps only in-frame clones here, not all; method: immunoSEQ multiplex PCR. This sample has roughly 170,000 clones, with roughly 78% found just once. The specimen was PBMCs. The source is a boy younger than 18 in good health and CMV-seronegative. The V call is TRBV6-5, the J call TRBJ2-1; TRBD1 is a possible D gene (6 bases). In nucleotides, the CDR3 is TGTGCCAGCAGGCCTACAGGGCTATCGAACAATGAGCAGTTCTTC. Its protein is CASRPTGLSNNEQFF.